This passage covers 26 T cell receptor beta chains from one sample sequenced in a study of control samples from healthy donors and cancer patients. Repertoires were generated with immunoSEQ multiplex PCR, while TCRdb's copy carries only in-frame clones and drops some. The sample comprises about 75,000 clones, roughly 94% of which are singletons, and 6.2% rests with the top ten. Sequences were obtained from blood. The receptor source for this set is a woman aged 40 to 49 in good health.

This clone was recorded once. The chain recombines TRBV10-3 with TRBJ2-7; D is possibly TRBD2 (6 bases). The CDR3 contains 15 residues. Trimming took off 0 bases at V and 5 bases at J, with 14 bases between the two ends. Germline CDR1 reads ENHRY; CDR2 reads SYGVKD. CDR3 bases: TGTGCCATCAGTGAGTCGAAAGGGAGGACGGACGAGCAGTACTTC. Residues: CAISESKGRTDEQYF.

The J gene is TRBJ2-1, the V gene TRBV4-1; 10 nucleotides line up with TRBD2. Germline V gene lookup returns CDR1 MGHRA and CDR2 YSYEKL. Losses at the gene ends were 5 bases for V and 8 bases for J; bases not matched to a gene: 9. This CDR3 comprises 15 residues. CDR3 amino acids: CASSVLLAGRDEQFF. For the CDR3, the DNA is TGCGCCAGCAGCGTCCTACTAGCGGGGCGGGATGAGCAGTTCTTC.

V and J are TRBV18 and TRBJ2-2; D possibly matches TRBD1 or TRBD2 (7 bases each). Trimming stripped 1 base from V and 5 bases from J, with 26 bases between. CDR3 size: 20 residues. CDR1 and CDR2 from the germline V gene are KGHSH and LQKENI. The CDR3 bases are TGTGCCAGCTCACCACGGGACGGCCGCTTGACAGGGAGGGGGACCGGGGAGCTGTTTTTT. It yields the protein CASSPRDGRLTGRGTGELFF.

This sequence joins TRBV4-2 and TRBJ2-1, with TRBD2 identical over 12 bases. The V gene end was trimmed by 0 bases and the J gene end by 9 bases; junction bases not matched to a gene: 9. This CDR3 contains 17 residues. CDR1 is LGHNA and CDR2 is YNFKEQ in the germline V gene. This CDR3 is CASSQDAPGLAGFEQFF. The CDR3 DNA is TGTGCCAGCAGCCAAGACGCCCCCGGACTAGCGGGATTTGAGCAGTTCTTC.

The chain recombines TRBV7-2 with TRBJ1-4; D remains ambiguous. Germline V gives CDR1 SGHTA, CDR2 FQGNSA. V gave up 5 bases and J gave up 8 bases, with 12 bases separating them. The CDR3 sequence is 13 residues long. The CDR3 nucleotides are TGTGCCAGCAGCCCGTACGTCAGGGAAAAACTGTTTTTT. Translation gives CASSPYVREKLFF.

This sequence joins TRBV6-1 and TRBJ1-2, with D hard to call. The germline V gene encodes CDR1 MNHNS and CDR2 SASEGT. V lost 3 bases and J lost 1, with 15 bases in between. The CDR3 sequence is 16 residues long. Here the CDR3 reads CASSDYFGVINYGYTF. In DNA form, the CDR3 reads TGTGCCAGCAGTGATTACTTTGGGGTTATTAACTATGGCTACACCTTC.

The chain couples TRBV27 to TRBJ2-2; a weak D match, TRBD2 (6 bases). V lost 3 bases to trimming and J lost 2 bases, with 7 bases between them. Germline CDR1 reads MNHEY; CDR2 reads SMNVEV (reference sequence). The CDR3 spans 14 residues. CDR3 amino acids: CASSLGLNTGELFF. In DNA form, the CDR3 reads TGTGCCAGCAGTTTGGGACTTAACACCGGGGAGCTGTTTTTT.

As regards this clone: This specimen includes other DNA sequences encoding the same CDR3. The rearrangement uses TRBV28 and TRBJ2-5; D tentatively reads TRBD1 or TRBD2 (5 bases each). CDR3 length: 14 residues. Germline assignment: CDR1 MDHEN and CDR2 SYDVKM. V gave up 5 bases and J gave up 5 bases, with 15 bases separating them. The CDR3 nucleotides read TGTGCCAGCAGTCCCCTCGAGGGGTCGGAGACCCAGTACTTC. This codes for CASSPLEGSETQYF.

The chain links TRBV7-6 to TRBJ1-3; no clear D. The germline V gene has CDR1 SGHVS and CDR2 FNYEAQ. The CDR3 sequence is 15 residues long. Trimming took 1 base from V and 8 from J, leaving 15 bases between them. The CDR3 DNA follows: TGTGCCAGCAGCTTAGGCTCTTTCCTCGGCGACACCATATATTTT. Protein product: CASSLGSFLGDTIYF.

The chain has TRBV4-1 and TRBJ2-2; 10 bases fit TRBD2. Germline V lookup: CDR1 MGHRA, CDR2 YSYEKL. There are 15 residues in the CDR3. J was trimmed by 5 bases and V by 4 bases; bases with no gene match: 4. The CDR3 loop is CASSPGLAITGELFF. In DNA, the CDR3 is TGCGCCAGCAGCCCGGGACTAGCGATTACCGGGGAGCTGTTTTTT.

V usage is TRBV7-2 and J usage is TRBJ1-5; D uncertain. V was trimmed by 1 base and J by 1 base, leaving 8 bases between them. The CDR3 loop spans 15 amino acids. Germline-derived CDR1 and CDR2 are SGHTA and FQGNSA. CDR3 sequence reads: CASSLVGDSNQPQHF. The CDR3, as DNA: TGTGCCAGCAGCTTAGTCGGAGACAGCAATCAGCCCCAGCATTTT.

This CDR3 is CASSLKSVQETQYF. The CDR3 DNA is TGTGCCAGCAGCTTAAAGTCAGTCCAAGAGACCCAGTACTTC. The J gene is TRBJ2-5, the V gene TRBV13, with D uncertain. Germline V lookup: CDR1 PRHDT, CDR2 FYEKMQ (reference sequence). The V and J ends lost 2 bases and 1 base respectively, with 8 bases between them. The CDR3 spans 14 residues.

The gene calls are TRBV19 and TRBJ1-2; 7 bases map to TRBD1. Trimming cost V 6 bases and J 3 bases; bases outside gene matches: 4. Germline CDR1 is LNHDA and CDR2 is SQIVND (reference sequence). CDR3 length: 13 residues. This chain's CDR3 is CASRSDRHYGYTF. DNA of the CDR3: TGTGCCAGTAGATCGGACAGGCACTATGGCTACACCTTC.

The genes are TRBV18 and TRBJ1-1; unclear D gene. V was trimmed by 3 bases and J by 0 bases, leaving 11 bases between them. Germline assignment: CDR1 KGHSH and CDR2 LQKENI. This CDR3 region has 15 residues. The CDR3 DNA follows: TGTGCCAGCTCACCCCTCTGGACGGTGAACACTGAAGCTTTCTTT. Translating it yields CASSPLWTVNTEAFF.

The gene calls are TRBV7-8 and TRBJ2-1; a possible D gene is TRBD1 (5 bases). The germline V gene has CDR1 SGHVS and CDR2 FQNEAQ. With 3 bases removed from V and 0 bases from J, the gap between germline ends came to 9 bases. CDR3 length: 15 amino acids. In nucleotides, the CDR3 is TGTGCCAGCAGCTTGGACATCAGCTCCTACAATGAGCAGTTCTTC. The encoded protein is CASSLDISSYNEQFF.

J is TRBJ1-4 and V is TRBV12-3 or TRBV12-4; D gene uncertain. This CDR3 has 13 amino acids. Trimming took off 6 bases at V and 4 bases at J, with 9 bases between the two ends. CDR3 sequence reads: CASRGGVNEKLFF. For the CDR3, the DNA is TGTGCCAGCAGGGGCGGCGTTAATGAAAAACTGTTTTTT.

With regard to this clone: Additional DNA sequences in this sample encode the identical CDR3. This chain uses TRBV6-5 with TRBJ1-2; D not resolved. Germline V lookup: CDR1 MNHEY, CDR2 SVGAGI. This CDR3 is 11 amino acids long. The V gene lost 2 bases and the J gene lost 4 bases, with 2 bases spanning the gap. CDR3 DNA sequence: TGTGCCAGCAGTTACGGCTATGGCTACACCTTC. Translation gives CASSYGYGYTF.

The chain carries TRBV4-3 and TRBJ1-2; D may be TRBD1 (5 bases). This CDR3 is 17 amino acids long. V dropped 0 bases and J dropped 3 bases, with 17 bases sitting between them. Germline CDR1 and CDR2: LGHNA and YSLEER. DNA for the CDR3: TGCGCCAGCAGCCAAGACCCTCGGGGGGGAGGCTACTATGGCTACACCTTC. Its protein product is CASSQDPRGGGYYGYTF.

This rearrangement joins TRBV19 to TRBJ1-5, with unresolved D. Germline CDR1 and CDR2: LNHDA and SQIVND (reference sequence). The CDR3 loop spans 13 amino acids. Trimming removed 3 bases from V and 3 bases from J, with 6 bases in between. The CDR3 nucleotides read TGTGCCAGTAGTATTCAACTCAATCAGCCCCAGCATTTT. Translation gives CASSIQLNQPQHF.

This chain links TRBV28 with TRBJ1-3; D gene unclear. CDR1 and CDR2 (germline): MDHEN, SYDVKM. CDR3 size: 16 residues. V was cut by 5 bases and J by 0 bases, with 14 bases left in between. The CDR3 sequence: CASSTITDFSGNTIYF. CDR3 in DNA: TGTGCCAGCAGTACTATAACAGATTTCTCTGGAAACACCATATATTTT.

This chain uses TRBV9 with TRBJ2-1; 8 bases agree with TRBD1. The V and J ends lost 4 bases and 5 bases, in that order; junction bases with no gene match: 5. CDR3 length: 14 residues. CDR1 is SGDLS and CDR2 is YYNGEE in the germline V gene. The CDR3 DNA sequence: TGTGCCAGCAGCATACGACAGGGGAACAATGAGCAGTTCTTC. Translation gives CASSIRQGNNEQFF.

This chain connects TRBV29-1 to TRBJ2-6; D not certain. Germline V gives CDR1 SQVTM, CDR2 ANQGSEA. There are 15 residues in the CDR3. With 7 bases removed from V and 0 bases from J, the gap between germline ends came to 13 bases. Here the CDR3 reads CSATPPLSGANVLTF. CDR3 DNA sequence: TGCAGCGCTACCCCACCTCTCTCTGGGGCCAACGTCCTGACTTTC.

Only one count was recorded for this clone. The rearrangement uses TRBV7-2 and TRBJ2-1; 8 nucleotides align to TRBD2. Per the germline V gene, CDR1 is SGHTA and CDR2 is FQGNSA. Trimming took 1 base from V and 7 from J; bases not matched to a gene: 9. The CDR3 totals 16 residues. The DNA for the CDR3 is TGTGCCAGCAGCTTAGTTACGGGGGGGTTAGGGAATGAGCAGTTCTTC. Its protein is CASSLVTGGLGNEQFF.

The chain employs TRBV5-4 and TRBJ1-1; D is ambiguous. Per the germline V gene, CDR1 is SGHNT and CDR2 is YYREEE (reference sequence). This CDR3 is built from 11 residues. Trimming pared 0 bases from V and 6 bases from J, leaving 3 bases between. CDR3 protein: CASSLGPEAFF. As DNA, the CDR3 is TGTGCCAGCAGCTTGGGACCTGAAGCTTTCTTT. Based on the CDR3 plus reference TRBV5-4 and TRBJ1-1, the full variable domain is ETGVTQSPTHLIKTRGQQVTLRCSSQSGHNTVSWYQQALGQGPQFIFQYYREEENGRGNFPPRFSGLQFPNYSSELNVNALELDDSALYLCASSLGPEAFFGQGTRLTVV.

This clone appeared a single time. The J gene is TRBJ2-6, the V gene TRBV10-3, with TRBD2 matching over 10 bases. Per germline, CDR1 ENHRY and CDR2 SYGVKD. Losses at the gene ends were 6 bases for V and 0 bases for J; bases not matched to a gene: 11. The CDR3 is 19 amino acids. CDR3 sequence reads: CAISERASGGLSGANVLTF. The CDR3 coding sequence is TGTGCCATCAGCGAGAGGGCTAGCGGGGGACTCTCTGGGGCCAACGTCCTGACTTTC.

The V call is TRBV18, the J call TRBJ2-7; 7 bases map to TRBD1. This CDR3 region has 15 residues. CDR1 and CDR2 (germline): KGHSH, LQKENI. Trimming removed 4 bases from V and 3 bases from J; junction bases left unmatched: 9. The CDR3 here is CASSLWTGPFYEQYF. In nucleotides, the CDR3 is TGTGCCAGCTCACTATGGACAGGACCATTCTACGAGCAGTACTTC.